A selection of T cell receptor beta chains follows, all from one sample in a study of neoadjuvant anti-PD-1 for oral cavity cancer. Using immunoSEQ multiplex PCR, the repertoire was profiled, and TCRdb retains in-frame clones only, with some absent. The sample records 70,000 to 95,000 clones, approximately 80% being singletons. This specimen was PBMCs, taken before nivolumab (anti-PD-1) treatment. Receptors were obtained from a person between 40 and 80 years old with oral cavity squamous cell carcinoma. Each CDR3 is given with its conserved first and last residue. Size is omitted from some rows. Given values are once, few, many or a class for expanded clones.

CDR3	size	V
CASSPDWGEGEQFF	.	TRBV7-2
CASSLEGARGLFF	.	TRBV7-9
CASSATKGPDTQYF	few	TRBV6-1
CASSIGSRTNTEAFF	.	TRBV19
CSVKASSRGETQYF	.	TRBV29-1
CASSGSNRGGTGELFF	.	TRBV2
CASRKEGAETQYF	.	TRBV11-3
CACTGHEQFF	.	TRBV30
CASSLQGAGNTIYF	.	TRBV6-6
CASSSGRTITDTQYF	.	TRBV19
CASSLGLAGMETQYF	.	TRBV11-3
CAWRGKAGQEANQPQHF	.	TRBV30
CASSQIQSYGYTF	.	TRBV5-1
CASSLMTLTGEQYF	.	TRBV5-1
CASNDQALNEKLFF	.	TRBV19
CAWARGPPPNEQFF	.	TRBV30
CAWSVFRETQYF	.	TRBV30
CASSDEGGNQETQYF	.	TRBV2
CASSQAREGLRYEQFF	.	TRBV4-1
CASLGDLSSYNEQFF	.	TRBV28
CAWAIDRDDEQFF	.	TRBV30
CSVGVSGSEQFF	.	TRBV29-1
CSVIDSSYNEQFF	few	TRBV29-1
CASSIGLVGELFF	.	TRBV19
CALKESPYEQYF	.	TRBV19
CASSQGLAQNTGELFF	.	TRBV4-2
CASSFLAGGQGAEQPQHF	few	TRBV5-8
CAISKGQGSYEQYF	.	TRBV10-3
CASSPDRSTDTQYF	.	TRBV7-3
CASSGYTGELFF	few	TRBV2
CASSLGTSSNQPQHF	.	TRBV28
CASSDGRQIYGYTF	.	TRBV6-5
CASTTGGGRPEAFF	.	TRBV6-6